This T cell receptor beta chain was recorded in a study of monozygotic twins with inflammatory bowel disease. This CDR3 comprises 12 residues. Germline V gives CDR1 MNHEY, CDR2 SMNVEV (reference sequence). The unique tags termed UMIs, each holding a 6-nucleotide sample barcode, were added by means of template switching. TCRalpha along with TCRbeta cDNA was subjected to two nested PCRs lasting about 15 and 9 cycles. No DNA is given; TCRdb re-called the 5' RACE reads and lists each CDR3 protein once. The sample totals roughly 150,000 distinct CDR3 sequences. The V call is TRBV27, the J call TRBJ2-7. The receptor comes from a human donor with ulcerative colitis or Crohn's disease, or a healthy co-twin of an affected twin (not recorded which). The sequencing input was blood. This CDR3 reads CASKAGLYEQYF.